The rows below give T cell receptor beta chains drawn from one sample of a study of cytotoxic CD8 clonotypes in ibrutinib-treated CLL. Repertoires were generated with immunoSEQ multiplex PCR, while TCRdb's copy carries only in-frame clones and drops some. The top ten hold approximately 12% of the sample, which has approximately 45,000 clones, approximately 70% seen once. The sequences come from PBMCs, collected after 12 months of ibrutinib treatment. Every receptor here comes from a human donor with chronic lymphocytic leukemia. The CDR3 runs from the conserved cysteine through the conserved F or W. The D gene is left open where the match is weak. Not every row has a clone size; where given, it reads once, few, many or a size class.

size: NA; J: TRBJ2-5; V: TRBV7-6; D: NA; DNA: TGTGCCAGCAGCTTAGCAGCGTACGAGACCCAGTACTTC; CDR3: CASSLAAYETQYF
size: NA; J: TRBJ2-2; V: TRBV11-2; D: TRBD2; DNA: TGTGCCAGCAGCCGATCTGGACTAGGGCACACCGGGGAGCTGTTTTTT; CDR3: CASSRSGLGHTGELFF
size: NA; J: TRBJ2-3; V: TRBV14; D: TRBD2; DNA: TGTGCCAGCAGCCAACTAGCGGGAACGTCCACAGATACGCAGTATTTT; CDR3: CASSQLAGTSTDTQYF
size: NA; J: TRBJ2-1; V: TRBV12-1; D: NA; DNA: TGTGCCAGCAGCTATCGGGGGTACAATGAGCAGTTCTTC; CDR3: CASSYRGYNEQFF
size: NA; J: TRBJ1-4; V: TRBV30; D: NA; DNA: TGTGCCTGGAGTTCTAGCTCGAGAATGAATGAAAAACTGTTTTTT; CDR3: CAWSSSSRMNEKLFF
size: NA; J: TRBJ2-7; V: TRBV7-6; D: TRBD2; DNA: TGTGCCAGCAGCTTAGCGGGGACTATCTCCTACGAGCAGTACTTC; CDR3: CASSLAGTISYEQYF
size: once; J: TRBJ1-1; V: TRBV6-4; D: NA; DNA: TGTGCCAGCAGGGGGAACACTAACACTGAAGCTTTCTTT; CDR3: CASRGNTNTEAFF
size: NA; J: TRBJ2-1; V: TRBV5-4; D: NA; DNA: TGTGCCAGCAGCCCAGGACGCGGGATGGGGGGCTCCTACAATGAGCAGTTCTTC; CDR3: CASSPGRGMGGSYNEQFF
size: NA; J: TRBJ2-1; V: TRBV7-9; D: TRBD1; DNA: TGTGCCAGCAGTCTCGGACAGGGCTCCTACAATGAGCAGTTCTTC; CDR3: CASSLGQGSYNEQFF
size: NA; J: TRBJ2-2; V: TRBV5-1; D: TRBD2; DNA: TGCGCCAGCAGCTCTAACCAACTGACTAGCGGGAGGGCCCCGGGGACCGGGGAGCTGTTTTTT; CDR3: CASSSNQLTSGRAPGTGELFF
size: NA; J: TRBJ1-4; V: TRBV5-6; D: NA; DNA: TGTGCCAGCAGATCAATCGGGGGGACTAATGAAAAACTGTTTTTT; CDR3: CASRSIGGTNEKLFF
size: NA; J: TRBJ1-3; V: TRBV7-2; D: TRBD1; DNA: TGTGCCAGCAGCAACAGGGGAGACACCATATATTTT; CDR3: CASSNRGDTIYF
size: NA; J: TRBJ2-6; V: TRBV6-6; D: NA; DNA: TGTGCCAGCAGTTACGTTCCTGGGGCCAACGTCCTGACTTTC; CDR3: CASSYVPGANVLTF
size: NA; J: TRBJ2-1; V: TRBV5-4; D: TRBD2; DNA: TGTGCCAGCAGCTTACCGGGACTAGCGGGAGAGCAGTTCTTC; CDR3: CASSLPGLAGEQFF
size: NA; J: TRBJ1-1; V: TRBV7-9; D: NA; DNA: TGTGCCAGCAGCTTAGGGACAGCGAACACTGAAGCTTTCTTT; CDR3: CASSLGTANTEAFF
size: NA; J: TRBJ1-1; V: TRBV30; D: NA; DNA: TGTGCCTGGGGGAGGACCTTGGGCACTGAAGCTTTCTTT; CDR3: CAWGRTLGTEAFF
size: few; J: TRBJ1-2; V: TRBV16; D: TRBD1; DNA: TGTGCCAGCATGACAGCCCCCTCAGGGGGGAAGAGCTTCTTC; CDR3: CASMTAPSGGKSFF
size: once; J: TRBJ1-5; V: TRBV23-1; D: NA; DNA: TGCGCCAGCAGTCAACATACGGGAGGACGGCAGCCCCAGCATTTT; CDR3: CASSQHTGGRQPQHF
size: few; J: TRBJ2-2; V: TRBV19; D: TRBD2; DNA: TGTGCCAGTAGTTGGGGGACTAGCGGGACCGGGGAGCTGTTTTTT; CDR3: CASSWGTSGTGELFF
size: NA; J: TRBJ1-4; V: TRBV4-3; D: TRBD1; DNA: TGCGCCAGCAGCCAAAACCCAGGGGGCAGTGAAAAACTGTTTTTT; CDR3: CASSQNPGGSEKLFF
size: NA; J: TRBJ2-4; V: TRBV10-3; D: NA; DNA: TGTGCCATCAGTGGGACCGAAGGGAGCATTCAGTACTTC; CDR3: CAISGTEGSIQYF
size: NA; J: TRBJ2-6; V: TRBV7-6; D: TRBD1; DNA: TGTGCCAGCAGCCTCCGGGACAGGGGGTTCACTGGGGCCAACGTCCTGACTTTC; CDR3: CASSLRDRGFTGANVLTF